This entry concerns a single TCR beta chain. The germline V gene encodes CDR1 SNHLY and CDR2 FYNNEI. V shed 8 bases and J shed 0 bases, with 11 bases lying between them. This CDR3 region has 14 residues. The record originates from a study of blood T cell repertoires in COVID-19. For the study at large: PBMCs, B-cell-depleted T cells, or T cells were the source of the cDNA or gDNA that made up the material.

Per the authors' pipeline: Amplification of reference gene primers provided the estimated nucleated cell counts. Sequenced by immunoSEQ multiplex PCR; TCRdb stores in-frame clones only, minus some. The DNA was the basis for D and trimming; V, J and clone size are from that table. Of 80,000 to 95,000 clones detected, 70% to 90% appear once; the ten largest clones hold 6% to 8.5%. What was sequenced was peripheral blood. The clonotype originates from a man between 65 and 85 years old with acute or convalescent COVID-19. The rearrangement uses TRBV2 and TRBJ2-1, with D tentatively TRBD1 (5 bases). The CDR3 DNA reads TGTGCCAGCCTTGACAGCAGCTCCTACAATGAGCAGTTCTTC. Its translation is CASLDSSSYNEQFF.